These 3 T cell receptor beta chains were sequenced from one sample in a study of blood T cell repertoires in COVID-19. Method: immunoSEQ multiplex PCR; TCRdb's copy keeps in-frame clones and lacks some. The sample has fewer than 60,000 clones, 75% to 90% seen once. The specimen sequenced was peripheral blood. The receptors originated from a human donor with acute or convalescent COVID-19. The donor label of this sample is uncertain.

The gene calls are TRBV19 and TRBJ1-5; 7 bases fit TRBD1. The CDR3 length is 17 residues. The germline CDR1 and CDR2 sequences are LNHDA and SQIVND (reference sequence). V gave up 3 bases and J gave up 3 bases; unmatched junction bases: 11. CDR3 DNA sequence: TGTGCCAGTAGTATGCCCATGACAGGGAATTACAATCAGCCCCAGCATTTT. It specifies CASSMPMTGNYNQPQHF.

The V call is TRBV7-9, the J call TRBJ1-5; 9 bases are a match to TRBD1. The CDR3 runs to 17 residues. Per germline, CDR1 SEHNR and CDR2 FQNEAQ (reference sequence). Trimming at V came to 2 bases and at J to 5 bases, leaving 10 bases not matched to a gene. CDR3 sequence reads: CASSLTPGQGRDQPQHF. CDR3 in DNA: TGTGCCAGCAGCTTAACACCGGGACAGGGCCGAGATCAGCCCCAGCATTTT.

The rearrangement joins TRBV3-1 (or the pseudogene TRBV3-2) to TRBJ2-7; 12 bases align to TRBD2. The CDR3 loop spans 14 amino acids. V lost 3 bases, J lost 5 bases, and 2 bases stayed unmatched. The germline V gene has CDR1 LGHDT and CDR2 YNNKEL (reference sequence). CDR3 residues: CASSHLAGGNEQYF. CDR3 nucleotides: TGTGCCAGCAGCCACCTAGCGGGAGGGAACGAGCAGTACTTC.